The following is a T cell receptor beta chain sequence with its context. MiXCR, run by TCRdb on the RT-PCR reads, gives a single entry per CDR3 protein. This sample has a few hundred thousand distinct CDR3 sequences, with around two fifths found just once. This entry comes from a study of patients and donors after allogeneic stem cell transplantation. The source material was blood, either unsorted or a sorted T cell fraction (not recorded which). The receptor's source is a human donor who was either an allogeneic HSCT recipient or a stem cell or donor lymphocyte infusion donor (not recorded which). It is not recorded whose cells these are; they may come from a transplant donor.

CDR3 protein: CASSWDPAGGLSEQYF. Here the CDR3 DNA reads TGTGCCAGCAGCTGGGATCCGGCGGGGGGCCTCTCCGAGCAGTACTTC. The chain joins TRBV6-6 to TRBJ2-7; TRBD2 matches 8 bases. Germline trimming cut 6 bases from V and 6 bases from J; bases unmatched to any gene: 16. Germline V CDR1 and CDR2: MNHNY, SVGAGI (reference sequence). The CDR3 covers 16 residues.